This T cell receptor beta chain is from a study of T cell changes during pregnancy in multiple sclerosis. Assay: immunoSEQ multiplex PCR; the TCRdb copy retains only in-frame clones and omits some. The repertoire holds about 46,000 clones, with 93% as singletons. The CDR3 contains 15 residues. After removal of 2 bases from V and 5 bases from J, the junction contained 5 bases not matched to a gene. Germline assignment: CDR1 MNHNS and CDR2 SASEGT. This chain connects TRBV6-1 to TRBJ1-5; 8 nucleotides match TRBD1. This TCR derives from a female donor with multiple sclerosis, enrolled in a pregnancy study. The input for sequencing was CD8+ T cells from peripheral blood mononuclear cells, taken after pregnancy. In DNA form, the CDR3 reads TGTGCCAGCAGTGAACCGGCGACAGGGGATCAGCCCCAGCATTTT. Its translation is CASSEPATGDQPQHF.